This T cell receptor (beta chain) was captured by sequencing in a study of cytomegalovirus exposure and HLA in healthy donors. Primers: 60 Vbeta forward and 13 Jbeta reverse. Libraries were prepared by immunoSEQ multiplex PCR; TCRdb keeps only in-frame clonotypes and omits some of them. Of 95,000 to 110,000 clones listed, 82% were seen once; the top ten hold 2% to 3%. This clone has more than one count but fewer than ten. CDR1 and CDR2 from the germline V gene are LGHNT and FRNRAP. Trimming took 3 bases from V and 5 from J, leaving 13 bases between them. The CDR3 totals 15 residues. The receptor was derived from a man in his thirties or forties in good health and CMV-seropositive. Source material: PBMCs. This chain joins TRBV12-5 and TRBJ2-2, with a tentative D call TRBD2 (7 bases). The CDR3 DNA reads TGTGCTAGTGGTTTCCGAAGGGGGGGGACCGGGGAGCTGTTTTTT. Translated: CASGFRRGGTGELFF.